Only a few counts were recorded for the clone carrying this TCR beta chain. The data derive from a study of cytotoxic CD8 clonotypes in ibrutinib-treated CLL. Only in-frame clones appear in the TCRdb table, and some are missing; sequencing was by immunoSEQ multiplex PCR. The table lists just over 65,000 clones, about two thirds of them singletons. Sequenced material: PBMCs, taken after 12 months of ibrutinib treatment. The TCR was taken from a human donor with chronic lymphocytic leukemia.

CDR3 DNA sequence: TGTGCCAGTACCAGTCTGGGCACTGAAGCTTTCTTT. Its protein product is CASTSLGTEAFF. This chain connects TRBV28 to TRBJ1-1; D call uncertain. Germline V gives CDR1 MDHEN, CDR2 SYDVKM. The CDR3 is 12 residues long. Trimming took 9 bases from V and 4 from J, leaving 12 bases between them.